The text below deals with one T cell receptor (beta chain). The data are from a study of T cell responses to AZD1222 COVID-19 vaccine. Clones were sequenced by immunoSEQ multiplex PCR, and TCRdb holds only the in-frame ones, with some missing. The top ten hold around 1% of the sample, which has some 170,000 clones, roughly nine tenths seen once. In germline, CDR1 is SNHLY, CDR2 FYNNEI. The V end lost 5 bases, the J end lost 10 bases, and 23 bases lay between the germline ends. The CDR3 length is 15 residues. The TCR sequence derives from an adult who received the AZD1222 COVID-19 vaccine. The gene calls are TRBV2 and TRBJ1-1; no clear D. The specimen comprised peripheral blood, sampled 28 days after the second AZD1222 dose. This chain's CDR3 is CASSTPGRYPLRAFF. The CDR3 DNA reads as TGTGCCAGCAGTACTCCTGGACGGTACCCCCTAAGAGCTTTCTTT.